Described below is a single T cell receptor beta chain sequence and its context. These data originate in a study of T cell changes during pregnancy in multiple sclerosis. Sequenced by immunoSEQ multiplex PCR; TCRdb stores in-frame clones only, minus some. The table records tens of thousands of clones, approximately 94% of them present only once. The CDR3 extends over 17 amino acids. Germline CDR1 SGHNT, CDR2 YYREEE (reference sequence). With 4 bases clipped from V and 1 base from J, the junction kept 8 bases outside the gene matches. The V gene is TRBV5-4, the J gene TRBJ1-3; 10 positions match TRBD1. The sequence came from a female donor with multiple sclerosis, enrolled in a pregnancy study. The sample here was CD4+ T cells from peripheral blood mononuclear cells, taken in the second trimester of pregnancy. In DNA, the CDR3 is TGTGCCAGCAGCGCCGACAGGGGGCGGATATCTGGAAACACCATATATTTT. Translated, it gives CASSADRGRISGNTIYF. Drawing the rest from reference TRBV5-4 and TRBJ1-3, the complete variable domain is ETGVTQSPTHLIKTRGQQVTLRCSSQSGHNTVSWYQQALGQGPQFIFQYYREEENGRGNFPPRFSGLQFPNYSSELNVNALELDDSALYLCASSADRGRISGNTIYFGEGSWLTVV.